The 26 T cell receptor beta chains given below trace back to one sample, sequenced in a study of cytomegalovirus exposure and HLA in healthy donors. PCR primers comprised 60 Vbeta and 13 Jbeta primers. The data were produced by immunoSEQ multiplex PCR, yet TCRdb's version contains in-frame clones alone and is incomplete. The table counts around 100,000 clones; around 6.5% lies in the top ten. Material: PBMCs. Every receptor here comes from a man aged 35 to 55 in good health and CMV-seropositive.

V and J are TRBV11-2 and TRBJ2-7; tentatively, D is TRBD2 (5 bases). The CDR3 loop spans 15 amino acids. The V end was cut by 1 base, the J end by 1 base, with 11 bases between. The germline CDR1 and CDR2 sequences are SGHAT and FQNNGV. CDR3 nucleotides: TGTGCCAGCAGCTTAGTGTTTAGCGAGTCCTACGAGCAGTACTTC. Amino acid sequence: CASSLVFSESYEQYF. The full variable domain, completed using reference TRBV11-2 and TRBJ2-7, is EAGVAQSPRYKIIEKRQSVAFWCNPISGHATLYWYQQILGQGPKLLIQFQNNGVVDDSQLPKDRFSAERLKGVDSTLKIQPAKLEDSAVYLCASSLVFSESYEQYFGPGTRLTVT.

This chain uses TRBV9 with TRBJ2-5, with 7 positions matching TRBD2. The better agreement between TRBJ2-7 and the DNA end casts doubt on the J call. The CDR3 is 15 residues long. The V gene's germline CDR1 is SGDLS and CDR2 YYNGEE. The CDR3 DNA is TGTGCCAGCAGCGTAACGGGACTACCGGGGTACGAGCAGTACTTC. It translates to CASSVTGLPGYEQYF.

Here the CDR3 reads CASSVAIGTSGVGTDTQYF. In DNA, the CDR3 is TGTGCCAGCAGCGTAGCGATCGGGACTAGCGGAGTGGGCACAGATACGCAGTATTTT. V and J are TRBV9 and TRBJ2-3, with 11 bases identical to TRBD2. V shed 0 bases, J shed 1 base, and the junction held 10 bases outside the gene matches. Germline CDR1 and CDR2: SGDLS and YYNGEE. This CDR3 region has 19 residues.

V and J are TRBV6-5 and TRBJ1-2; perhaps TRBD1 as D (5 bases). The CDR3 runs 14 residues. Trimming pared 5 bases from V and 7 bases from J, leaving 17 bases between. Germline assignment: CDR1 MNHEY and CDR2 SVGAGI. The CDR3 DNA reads TGTGCCAGCAGTCGATCCTCAGGGCTTGTTGGCTACACCTTC. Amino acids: CASSRSSGLVGYTF.

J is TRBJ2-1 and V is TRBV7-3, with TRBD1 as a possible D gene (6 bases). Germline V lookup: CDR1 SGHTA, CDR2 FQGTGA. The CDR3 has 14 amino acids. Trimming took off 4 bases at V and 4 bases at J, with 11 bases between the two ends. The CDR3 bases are TGTGCCAGCAGCTCTTACGACAGGTACAATGAGCAGTTCTTC. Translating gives CASSSYDRYNEQFF.

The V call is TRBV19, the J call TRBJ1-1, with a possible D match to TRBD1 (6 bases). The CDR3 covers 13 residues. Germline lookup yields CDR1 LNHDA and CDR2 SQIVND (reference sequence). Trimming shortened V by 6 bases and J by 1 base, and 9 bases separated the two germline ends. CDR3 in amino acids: CASRGHTNTEAFF. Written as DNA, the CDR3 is TGTGCCAGTAGGGGACATACGAACACTGAAGCTTTCTTT. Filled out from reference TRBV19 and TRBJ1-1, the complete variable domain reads DGGITQSPKYLFRKEGQNVTLSCEQNLNHDAMYWYRQDPGQGLRLIYYSQIVNDFQKGDIAEGYSVSREKKESFPLTVTSAQKNPTAFYLCASRGHTNTEAFFGQGTRLTVV.

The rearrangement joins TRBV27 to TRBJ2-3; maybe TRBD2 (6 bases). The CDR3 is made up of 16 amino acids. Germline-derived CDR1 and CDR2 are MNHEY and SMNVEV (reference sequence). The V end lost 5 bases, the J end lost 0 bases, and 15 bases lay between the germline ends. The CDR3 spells CASSLGRDLSTDTQYF. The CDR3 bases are TGTGCCAGCAGTCTTGGAAGGGACTTGAGCACAGATACGCAGTATTTT.

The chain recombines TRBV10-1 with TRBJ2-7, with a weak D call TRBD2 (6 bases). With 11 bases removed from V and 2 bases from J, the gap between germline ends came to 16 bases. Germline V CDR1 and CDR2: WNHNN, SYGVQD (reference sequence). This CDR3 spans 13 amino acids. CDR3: CAALWGETYEQYF. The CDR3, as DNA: TGCGCCGCCTTGTGGGGGGAGACCTACGAGCAGTACTTC.

The CDR3 here is CASSLLPSGGQETQYF. CDR3 nucleotide sequence: TGTGCCAGCAGCTTACTTCCTAGCGGGGGCCAAGAGACCCAGTACTTC. The rearrangement joins TRBV7-2 to TRBJ2-5, with 10 bases fitting TRBD2. V was clipped by 2 bases and J by 1 base; unmatched bases: 4. Germline V CDR1 and CDR2: SGHTA, FQGNSA. This CDR3 region has 16 residues.

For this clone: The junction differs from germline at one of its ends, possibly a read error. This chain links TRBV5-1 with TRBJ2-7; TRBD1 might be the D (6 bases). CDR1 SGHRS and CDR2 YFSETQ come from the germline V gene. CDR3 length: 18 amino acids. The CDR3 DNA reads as TGCGCCAGCAGCTCCGGACAGCCGGGCAGGAGTAGCTCCTACGAGCGGTACTTC. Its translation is CASSSGQPGRSSSYERYF.

CDR3 coding DNA: TGCGCCAGCAGCAACGGACTCCAGAACACTGAAGCTTTCTTT. Protein product: CASSNGLQNTEAFF. V is TRBV4-1 and J is TRBJ1-1; D gene ambiguous. In germline, CDR1 is MGHRA, CDR2 YSYEKL. The CDR3 has 14 residues. V was cut by 5 bases and J by 1 base, with 11 bases left in between.

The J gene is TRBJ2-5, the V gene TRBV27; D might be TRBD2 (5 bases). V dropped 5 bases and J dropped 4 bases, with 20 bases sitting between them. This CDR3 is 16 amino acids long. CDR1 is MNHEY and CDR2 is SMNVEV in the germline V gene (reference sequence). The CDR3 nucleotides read TGTGCCAGCAGTCCAGAGGCAGTCTGGAGGTCAGAGACCCAGTACTTC. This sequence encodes CASSPEAVWRSETQYF.

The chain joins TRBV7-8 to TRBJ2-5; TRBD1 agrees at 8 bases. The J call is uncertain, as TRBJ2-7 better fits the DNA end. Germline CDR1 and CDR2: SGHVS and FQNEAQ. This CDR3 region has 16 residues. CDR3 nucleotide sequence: TGTGCCAGCAGCAGAGAGGGAACAGGGGGTATCTACGAGCAGTACTTC. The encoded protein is CASSREGTGGIYEQYF.

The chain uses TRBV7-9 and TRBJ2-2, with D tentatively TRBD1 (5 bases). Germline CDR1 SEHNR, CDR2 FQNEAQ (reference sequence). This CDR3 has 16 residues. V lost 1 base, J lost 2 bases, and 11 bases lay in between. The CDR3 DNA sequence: TGTGCCAGCAGCTTAGGGGGCGCGGCCAACACCGGGGAGCTGTTTTTT. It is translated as CASSLGGAANTGELFF.

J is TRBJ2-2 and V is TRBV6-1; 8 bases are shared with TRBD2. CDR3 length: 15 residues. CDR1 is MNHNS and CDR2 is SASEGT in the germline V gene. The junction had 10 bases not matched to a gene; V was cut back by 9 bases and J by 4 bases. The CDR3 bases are TGTGCCAGTAAACTAGCGGACACCTTCACCGGGGAGCTGTTTTTT. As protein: CASKLADTFTGELFF.

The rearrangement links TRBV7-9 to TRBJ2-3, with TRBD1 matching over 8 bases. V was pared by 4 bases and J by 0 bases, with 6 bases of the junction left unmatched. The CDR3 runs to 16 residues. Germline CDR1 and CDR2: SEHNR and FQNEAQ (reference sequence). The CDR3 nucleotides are TGTGCCAGCAGCTCGTGGACAGGGCCTAGCACAGATACGCAGTATTTT. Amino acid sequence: CASSSWTGPSTDTQYF.

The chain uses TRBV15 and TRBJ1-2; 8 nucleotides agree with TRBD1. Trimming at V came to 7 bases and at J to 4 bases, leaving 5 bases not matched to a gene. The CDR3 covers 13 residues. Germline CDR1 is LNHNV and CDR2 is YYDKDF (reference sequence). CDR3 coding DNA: TGTGCCACCACCATACAGGGGGTCTATGGCTACACCTTC. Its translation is CATTIQGVYGYTF.

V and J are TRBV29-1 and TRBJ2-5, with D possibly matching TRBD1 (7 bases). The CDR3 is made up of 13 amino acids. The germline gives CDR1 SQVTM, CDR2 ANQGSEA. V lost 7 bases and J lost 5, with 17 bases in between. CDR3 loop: CSARGAGGETQYF. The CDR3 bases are TGCAGCGCCAGGGGGGCAGGCGGGGAGACCCAGTACTTC.

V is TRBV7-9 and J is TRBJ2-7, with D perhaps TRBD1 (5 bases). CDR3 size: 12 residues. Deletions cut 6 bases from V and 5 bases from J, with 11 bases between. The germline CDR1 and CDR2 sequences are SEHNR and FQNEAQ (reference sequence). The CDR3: CASRSGRDEQYF. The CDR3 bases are TGTGCCAGCAGATCAGGGCGCGACGAGCAGTACTTC.

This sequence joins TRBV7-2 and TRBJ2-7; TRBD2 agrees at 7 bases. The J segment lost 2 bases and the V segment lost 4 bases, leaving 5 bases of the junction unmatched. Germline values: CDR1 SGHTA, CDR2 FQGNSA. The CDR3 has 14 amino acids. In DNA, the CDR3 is TGTGCCAGCAGCTATACTAGCGTTCCCTACGAGCAGTACTTC. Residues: CASSYTSVPYEQYF.

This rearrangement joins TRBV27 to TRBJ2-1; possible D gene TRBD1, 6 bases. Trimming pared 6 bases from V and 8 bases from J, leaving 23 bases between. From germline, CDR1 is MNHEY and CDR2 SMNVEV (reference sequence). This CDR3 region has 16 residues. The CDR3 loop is CASSNIGQSVGDEQFF. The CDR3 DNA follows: TGTGCCAGCAGCAATATTGGACAGTCGGTGGGAGATGAGCAGTTCTTC.

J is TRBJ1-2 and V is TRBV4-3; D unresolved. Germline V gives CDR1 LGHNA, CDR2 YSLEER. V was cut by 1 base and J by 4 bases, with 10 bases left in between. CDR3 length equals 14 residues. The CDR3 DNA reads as TGCGCCAGCAGCCAAGGGGAGGGAGGCTATGGCTACACCTTC. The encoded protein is CASSQGEGGYGYTF.

The CDR3 loop reads CASSLEQGGSYTF. CDR3 coding DNA: TGCGCCAGCAGCTTGGAGCAGGGGGGAAGTTACACCTTC. The genes are TRBV5-1 and TRBJ1-2, with 7 nucleotides matching TRBD1. The V gene end was trimmed by 0 bases and the J gene end by 11 bases; junction bases not matched to a gene: 7. Germline CDR1 reads SGHRS; CDR2 reads YFSETQ. This CDR3 is 13 amino acids long.

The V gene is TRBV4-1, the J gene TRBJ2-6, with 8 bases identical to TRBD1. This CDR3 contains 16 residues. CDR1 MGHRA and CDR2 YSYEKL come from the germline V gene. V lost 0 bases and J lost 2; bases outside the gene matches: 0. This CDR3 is CASSQEDRAGANVLTF. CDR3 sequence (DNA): TGCGCCAGCAGCCAAGAGGACAGGGCTGGGGCCAACGTCCTGACTTTC.

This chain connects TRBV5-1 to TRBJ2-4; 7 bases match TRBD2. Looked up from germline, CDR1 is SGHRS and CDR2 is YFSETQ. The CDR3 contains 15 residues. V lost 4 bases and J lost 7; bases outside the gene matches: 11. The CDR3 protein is CASSPIGPGGNIQYF. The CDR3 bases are TGCGCCAGCAGCCCTATAGGGCCCGGGGGGAACATTCAGTACTTC.

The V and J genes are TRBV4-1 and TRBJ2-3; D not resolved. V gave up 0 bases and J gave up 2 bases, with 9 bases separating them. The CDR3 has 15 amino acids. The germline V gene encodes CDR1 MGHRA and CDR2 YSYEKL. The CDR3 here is CASSQETDDTDTQYF. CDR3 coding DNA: TGCGCCAGCAGCCAAGAGACTGATGACACAGATACGCAGTATTTT.